Shown below are 30 T cell receptor beta chains from a single sample sequenced in a study of tumor-infiltrating lymphocytes in oesophageal squamous cell carcinoma. TCRdb used MiXCR to reprocess the PCR reads, holding one entry per CDR3 protein. In the table there are around 15,000 distinct CDR3 sequences, roughly 49% of which are singletons. Source material: esophageal tumor tissue. The receptors come from a male donor with esophageal squamous cell carcinoma.

This clonotype occurred once. The V call is TRBV24-1, the J call TRBJ2-3; D remains ambiguous. The J call may be mistaken, given a closer DNA end match to TRBJ2-5. The V gene's germline CDR1 is KGHDR and CDR2 SFDVKD. The length of the CDR3 is 11 residues. The CDR3 DNA reads as TGTGCCACCAGTGATTCCGAGACCCAGTACTTC. This encodes CATSDSETQYF.

This clonotype was found many times. The rearrangement joins TRBV28 to TRBJ1-2, with D possibly matching TRBD1 (5 bases). The CDR3 spans 13 residues. V was shortened by 3 bases and J by 4 bases, with 9 bases between the two germline ends. CDR1 is MDHEN, CDR2 SYDVKM, per germline. CDR3 nucleotide sequence: TGTGCCAGCAGTTTGGGGGTTCTCTATGGCTACACCTTC. Its protein product is CASSLGVLYGYTF.

The chain joins TRBV6-5 to TRBJ1-2, with 8 bases lining up with TRBD1. This CDR3 spans 13 amino acids. The germline CDR1 and CDR2 sequences are MNHEY and SVGAGI. Trimming at V came to 10 bases and at J to 2 bases, leaving 6 bases not matched to a gene. The CDR3 protein is CAIQGAVNYGYTF. DNA for the CDR3: TGTGCCATTCAGGGGGCCGTAAACTATGGCTACACCTTC.

This clonotype was seen a few times. V usage is TRBV7-2 and J usage is TRBJ2-3, with 8 positions matching TRBD2. The CDR3 extends over 15 amino acids. V lost 5 bases and J lost 2; bases outside the gene matches: 6. Germline loops: CDR1 SGHTA, CDR2 FQGNSA. The CDR3 DNA is TGTGCCAGCAGCCCACAAGCGGGAGCCACAGATACGCAGTATTTT. This gives the protein CASSPQAGATDTQYF. The full variable domain, its missing parts supplied by reference TRBV7-2 and TRBJ2-3, is GAGVSQSPSNKVTEKGKDVELRCDPISGHTALYWYRQSLGQGLEFLIYFQGNSAPDKSGLPSDRFSAERTGGSVSTLTIQRTQQEDSAVYLCASSPQAGATDTQYFGPGTRLTVL.

The gene calls are TRBV12-5 and TRBJ2-5; D is ambiguous. CDR1 is LGHNT and CDR2 is FRNRAP in the germline V gene. Trimming left V 0 bases short and J 7 bases short, with 12 bases between. The CDR3 spans 14 residues. The CDR3 DNA is TGTGCTAGTGGTTTGGTACCGCAGTGGGGGACCCAGTACTTC. Protein sequence: CASGLVPQWGTQYF. Supplemented by reference TRBV12-5 and TRBJ2-5, the full variable domain reads DARVTQTPRHKVTEMGQEVTMRCQPILGHNTVFWYRQTMMQGLELLAYFRNRAPLDDSGMPKDRFSAEMPDATLATLKIQPSEPRDSAVYFCASGLVPQWGTQYFGPGTRLLVL.

This chain uses TRBV7-9 with TRBJ2-3; 12 nucleotides align to TRBD2. The DNA matches TRBJ2-1 better at its end, which makes the J call doubtful. This CDR3 comprises 16 residues. Germline CDR1 reads SEHNR; CDR2 reads FQNEAQ (reference sequence). Written as DNA, the CDR3 is TGTGCCAGCAGCTCCAATCTAGCGGGAGGGTTCGATGAGCAGTTCTTC. This translates into CASSSNLAGGFDEQFF.

The J gene is TRBJ1-4, the V gene TRBV7-3; TRBD1 is a possible D gene (5 bases). Per germline, CDR1 SGHTA and CDR2 FQGTGA. This CDR3 has 15 amino acids. The V end lost 4 bases, the J end lost 1 base, and 10 bases lay between the germline ends. The CDR3 DNA reads TGTGCCAGCAGCTCCCAGGGTGGAACTAATGAAAAACTGTTTTTT. It specifies CASSSQGGTNEKLFF.

The chain has TRBV7-8 and TRBJ1-2; D is possibly TRBD1 (5 bases). Germline V lookup: CDR1 SGHVS, CDR2 FQNEAQ. The CDR3 loop spans 17 amino acids. Trimming cost V 5 bases and J 6 bases, with 25 bases left between them. CDR3 nucleotides: TGTGCCAGCAGCGCTCTAGCCGACCCCCAGGGCCGGGATGGCTACACCTTC. This encodes CASSALADPQGRDGYTF. Full variable domain (rest looked up from reference TRBV7-8 and TRBJ1-2): GAGVSQSPRYKVAKRGQDVALRCDPISGHVSLFWYQQALGQGPEFLTYFQNEAQLDKSGLPSDRFFAERPEGSVSTLKIQRTQQEDSAVYLCASSALADPQGRDGYTFGSGTRLTVV.

This clonotype was observed many times. The chain links TRBV2 to TRBJ2-7; no clear D. V was shortened by 5 bases and J by 1 base, with 6 bases between the two germline ends. In germline, CDR1 is SNHLY, CDR2 FYNNEI. The CDR3 is 12 amino acids. The CDR3 region is CASSTRSYEQYF. The CDR3 nucleotides are TGTGCCAGCAGTACCCGGTCCTACGAGCAGTACTTC.

This clonotype was picked up a small number of times. The V call is TRBV7-2, the J call TRBJ2-1, with 8 bases identical to TRBD2. CDR3 length: 15 residues. The germline V gene encodes CDR1 SGHTA and CDR2 FQGNSA. The J segment lost 6 bases and the V segment lost 5 bases, leaving 9 bases of the junction unmatched. The CDR3 nucleotides are TGTGCCAGCAGCCTGGAGGGACTAGGAGTCAATGAGCAGTTCTTC. Amino acid sequence: CASSLEGLGVNEQFF. The entire variable domain, with the rest obtained from reference TRBV7-2 and TRBJ2-1, is as follows: GAGVSQSPSNKVTEKGKDVELRCDPISGHTALYWYRQSLGQGLEFLIYFQGNSAPDKSGLPSDRFSAERTGGSVSTLTIQRTQQEDSAVYLCASSLEGLGVNEQFFGPGTRLTVL.

The table lists this clonotype with many counts. The chain is built from TRBV7-2 and TRBJ1-2; D uncertain. CDR3 size: 13 residues. Trimming removed 1 base from V and 2 bases from J, with 5 bases in between. Per the germline V gene, CDR1 is SGHTA and CDR2 is FQGNSA. The CDR3 DNA reads as TGTGCCAGCAGCTTAGGCGGAAACTATGGCTACACCTTC. It yields the protein CASSLGGNYGYTF.

With regard to this clonotype: The final CDR3 position lacks the conserved phenylalanine or tryptophan, pointing to a likely read error. It is unclear where the CDR3 begins or ends on the DNA, so no DNA is shown, and the CDR3 is as TCRdb lists it. V usage is TRBV10-3 and J usage is TRBJ2-7; the D segment call TRBD1 is taken from the table without a DNA check. Germline assignment: CDR1 ENHRY and CDR2 SYGVKD. The CDR3 length equals 13 residues, ends included. Here the CDR3 reads CAIRGTGGYTFGS.

In DNA form, the CDR3 reads TGTGCCAGCAGATCACAGGGAGGGCTGAACTATGGCTACACCTTC. The encoded protein is CASRSQGGLNYGYTF. The chain uses TRBV6-1 and TRBJ1-2, with D tentatively TRBD1 (6 bases). V lost 6 bases to trimming and J lost 2 bases, with 16 bases between them. From germline, CDR1 is MNHNS and CDR2 SASEGT. The CDR3 is 15 amino acids.

This clonotype was detected only a few times. The genes are TRBV18 and TRBJ2-5, with no clear D. The assigned J gene may be wrong: the sequence end matches TRBJ2-7 better. This CDR3 is built from 13 residues. Germline lookup yields CDR1 KGHSH and CDR2 LQKENI. The DNA for the CDR3 is TGTGCCAGCTCACCAGCGGCAGCGTACGAGCAGTACTTC. Protein sequence: CASSPAAAYEQYF.

This sequence joins TRBV12-5 and TRBJ2-1; 10 nucleotides agree with TRBD2. V trimming: 4 bases; J trimming: 15 bases; junction bases outside the gene matches: 3. The germline V gene has CDR1 LGHNT and CDR2 FRNRAP. CDR3 length: 11 residues. CDR3 DNA: TGTGCTAGTGGTTCAAGCGGGGGGGCGTTCTTC. It is translated as CASGSSGGAFF.

This chain links TRBV7-2 with TRBJ2-3; D is unresolved. Germline V gene data show CDR1 as SGHTA and CDR2 as FQGNSA. CDR3 length: 12 amino acids. Deletions cut 8 bases from V and 4 bases from J, with 10 bases between. The CDR3 DNA is TGTGCCAGCGGCCTATCGGCAGATACGCAGTATTTT. Protein: CASGLSADTQYF. The full variable domain, with the rest looked up from reference TRBV7-2 and TRBJ2-3, is GAGVSQSPSNKVTEKGKDVELRCDPISGHTALYWYRQSLGQGLEFLIYFQGNSAPDKSGLPSDRFSAERTGGSVSTLTIQRTQQEDSAVYLCASGLSADTQYFGPGTRLTVL.

This clonotype was picked up a small number of times. CDR3 residues: CASSSMLTAYNEQFF. CDR3 nucleotides: TGTGCCAGCAGCTCGATGCTTACAGCCTACAATGAGCAGTTCTTC. V usage is TRBV7-2 and J usage is TRBJ2-1; D uncertain. The CDR3 is made up of 15 amino acids. The germline CDR1 and CDR2 sequences are SGHTA and FQGNSA. V lost 4 bases, J lost 2 bases, and 12 bases lay in between.

A note on this clonotype: One junction end does not reproduce the germline sequence, and a read error may be involved. The chain links TRBV10-2 to TRBJ1-6; no definite D call. Looked up from germline, CDR1 is WSHSY and CDR2 is SAAADI. This CDR3 contains 13 residues. This CDR3 is CASSDSIAYEQYF. Here the CDR3 DNA reads TGCGCCAGCAGTGATTCCATAGCCTACGAGCAGTACTTT.

In its sample, this clonotype was seen many times. The chain combines TRBV19 with TRBJ2-5; 11 nucleotides match TRBD2. This CDR3 region has 15 residues. Germline V lookup: CDR1 LNHDA, CDR2 SQIVND (reference sequence). Trimming took 5 bases from V and 2 from J; bases not matched to a gene: 4. This CDR3 is CASSPGLAAQETQYF. As DNA, the CDR3 is TGTGCCAGTAGTCCGGGACTAGCGGCTCAAGAGACCCAGTACTTC.

The rearrangement uses TRBV7-9 and TRBJ2-6; D is possibly TRBD2 (7 bases). The CDR3 spans 17 residues. The V gene's germline CDR1 is SEHNR and CDR2 FQNEAQ (reference sequence). The V and J ends lost 1 base and 4 bases respectively, with 14 bases between them. CDR3: CASSLGLGGAGANVLTF. CDR3 sequence (DNA): TGTGCCAGCAGCTTAGGTTTAGGGGGGGCCGGGGCCAACGTCCTGACTTTC.

This clonotype was seen more than once but under ten times. Because the CDR3 is missing its conserved closing phenylalanine or tryptophan, this is likely a read error. The DNA is left out, because the CDR3 cannot be placed on it with certainty; the CDR3 is given as TCRdb lists it. The V call is TRBV10-2, the J call TRBJ2-5; TRBD1, the table's D call, was not compared with the DNA. The germline V gene has CDR1 WSHSY and CDR2 SAAADI. Termini included, the CDR3 measures 15 amino acids. The CDR3 loop reads CASSEDRVTGYTFGS.

The chain couples TRBV7-2 to TRBJ2-1; D unresolved. With the DNA end fitting TRBJ2-7 better, the J assignment may be wrong. This CDR3 spans 11 amino acids. Germline assignment: CDR1 SGHTA and CDR2 FQGNSA. The chain's CDR3 is CASSTAYEQYF. DNA of the CDR3: TGTGCCAGCAGCACCGCCTACGAGCAGTACTTC.

The J gene is TRBJ2-5, the V gene TRBV20-1; 7 bases fit TRBD2. The CDR3 runs 12 residues. Germline V CDR1 and CDR2: DFQATT, SNEGSKA (reference sequence). V dropped 2 bases and J dropped 11; count of bases not matched to a gene: 8. The CDR3 nucleotides read TGCAGTGCTAGAATGACTAGCCATGAGCAGTACTTC. Protein sequence: CSARMTSHEQYF.

Concerning this clonotype: The missing conserved phenylalanine or tryptophan at the end of this CDR3 makes a read error likely. The DNA is left out, because the CDR3 cannot be placed on it with certainty; the CDR3 is given as TCRdb lists it. The genes are TRBV6-6 and TRBJ2-3; the D call in the table, TRBD2, was not verified against the DNA. Looked up from germline, CDR1 is MNHNY and CDR2 is SVGAGI (reference sequence). The CDR3 adds up to 17 amino acids, both ends counted. CDR3 residues: CASRDAGLASYEQYFGP.

The V and J genes are TRBV2 and TRBJ1-2; the D is unclear. CDR3 length equals 12 residues. V dropped 8 bases and J dropped 8 bases, with 15 bases sitting between them. Germline V gene data show CDR1 as SNHLY and CDR2 as FYNNEI. This CDR3 reads CASVHGEWGYTF. The CDR3 DNA reads as TGTGCCAGCGTCCACGGGGAATGGGGCTACACCTTC.

J is TRBJ2-3 and V is TRBV7-2; D possibly uses TRBD1 or TRBD2 (5 bases each). Germline CDR1 SGHTA, CDR2 FQGNSA. CDR3 size: 15 residues. V was clipped by 4 bases and J by 3 bases, with 14 bases between them. Here the CDR3 reads CASSSRPGSTDTQYF. The CDR3 region has the DNA TGTGCCAGCAGCTCCCGGCCAGGGAGTACAGATACGCAGTATTTT.

The J gene is TRBJ2-1, the V gene TRBV7-2; 10 bases match TRBD2. The CDR3 has 15 amino acids. Germline V gives CDR1 SGHTA, CDR2 FQGNSA. J lost 8 bases, V lost 5 bases, and 9 bases had no gene match. CDR3 sequence: CASSQTSGPMDEQFF. CDR3 coding DNA: TGTGCCAGCAGCCAGACTAGCGGGCCCATGGATGAGCAGTTCTTC.

As concerns this clonotype: A read error may be the cause here, since a much bigger clone is one base away. The chain employs TRBV11-2 and TRBJ1-2; 8 bases align to TRBD1. The CDR3 length is 14 residues. Germline V gene data show CDR1 as SGHAT and CDR2 as FQNNGV. In DNA, the CDR3 is TGTGCCAGCAGCTTAGTCCAGGGGGCCTATGGCTACAACTTC. It specifies CASSLVQGAYGYNF.

This clonotype was counted a few times. Likely a read error: the CDR3 ends without its conserved phenylalanine or tryptophan. The limits of the CDR3 on the DNA are not certain, so only TCRdb's listed CDR3 is given. The chain joins TRBV7-6 to TRBJ2-7. The germline V gene has CDR1 SGHVS and CDR2 FNYEAQ. 15 amino acids form the CDR3, both terminal residues included. The CDR3: CASSLVLSYEQYFGS.

CDR3 sequence: CASSEGDGLAGGYEQYF. CDR3 DNA sequence: TGTGCCAGCAGTGAAGGGGATGGACTAGCGGGAGGCTACGAGCAGTACTTC. The chain recombines TRBV6-1 with TRBJ2-7; 14 bases match TRBD2. The CDR3 runs 17 residues. V gave up 1 base and J gave up 3 bases; unmatched junction bases: 5. Germline V gene data show CDR1 as MNHNS and CDR2 as SASEGT.